The 25 T cell receptor beta chains presented below share a single source sample, sequenced in a study of shared clonotypes between healthy human individuals. Data came from immunoSEQ multiplex PCR; TCRdb stores just in-frame clones and leaves some out. The repertoire holds some 700,000 clones, with about nine tenths as singletons. The sample comprised memory CD8+ T cells from PBMCs. Subset reported: CD45RO+ cells pooled with CCR7-negative TemRA cells. Receptor source: a young man in good health. Some clones in this sample may be carry-over from other donors' samples.

The chain links TRBV11-2 to TRBJ1-4; TRBD1 might be the D (6 bases). Germline V lookup: CDR1 SGHAT, CDR2 FQNNGV. The V end lost 5 bases, the J end lost 5 bases, and 21 bases lay between the germline ends. CDR3 length: 17 amino acids. CDR3 residues: CASSPSGGANSNEKLFF. In DNA, the CDR3 is TGTGCCAGCAGCCCAAGTGGGGGCGCGAACTCAAATGAAAAACTGTTTTTT. The full variable domain, completed using reference TRBV11-2 and TRBJ1-4, is EAGVAQSPRYKIIEKRQSVAFWCNPISGHATLYWYQQILGQGPKLLIQFQNNGVVDDSQLPKDRFSAERLKGVDSTLKIQPAKLEDSAVYLCASSPSGGANSNEKLFFGSGTQLSVL.

The chain combines TRBV2 with TRBJ2-7; D is unresolved. V lost 3 bases and J lost 6, with 6 bases in between. The CDR3 sequence is 11 residues long. Germline assignment: CDR1 SNHLY and CDR2 FYNNEI. CDR3 region: CASSDESEQYF. DNA for the CDR3: TGTGCCAGCAGTGACGAGAGCGAGCAGTACTTC.

Regarding this clone: Other DNA sequences from this sample encode an identical CDR3 as well. The chain recombines TRBV9 with TRBJ2-1; D gene unclear. The CDR3 runs 12 residues. Trimming removed 3 bases at V and 8 bases at J, with 9 bases between. Germline V gene sequence: CDR1 SGDLS, CDR2 YYNGEE. This CDR3 is CASSAPGYEQFF. The CDR3 region has the DNA TGTGCCAGCAGCGCCCCCGGCTATGAGCAGTTCTTC.

The rearrangement links TRBV9 to TRBJ2-1; 10 bases align to TRBD2. This CDR3 is built from 16 residues. Germline lookup yields CDR1 SGDLS and CDR2 YYNGEE. Unmatched junction bases numbered 11, after V lost 4 bases and J lost 7 bases. In nucleotides, the CDR3 is TGTGCCAGCAGCAAAGGGAGCGGGAGGGCCGGGAATGAGCAGTTCTTC. Translating gives CASSKGSGRAGNEQFF.

The gene calls are TRBV7-9 and TRBJ1-1; 7 positions match TRBD1. V lost 8 bases and J lost 1; bases outside the gene matches: 4. The CDR3 length is 13 residues. The germline CDR1 and CDR2 sequences are SEHNR and FQNEAQ (reference sequence). The CDR3: CASLDRANTEAFF. CDR3 nucleotide sequence: TGTGCCAGCCTAGACAGGGCGAACACTGAAGCTTTCTTT.

The chain's CDR3 is CASSLLTSGGHNEQFF. In nucleotides, the CDR3 is TGTGCCAGCAGCTTACTAACTAGCGGGGGTCACAATGAGCAGTTCTTC. The chain combines TRBV7-6 with TRBJ2-1; 11 bases fit TRBD2. Germline CDR1 and CDR2: SGHVS and FNYEAQ. After removal of 2 bases from V and 5 bases from J, the junction contained 5 bases not matched to a gene. This CDR3 has 16 residues.

This clone was counted a single time. A junction boundary mismatches the germline segment, possibly from a read error. The chain recombines TRBV5-4 with TRBJ1-2, with 8 bases aligning to TRBD1. This CDR3 region has 12 residues. Germline V gives CDR1 SGHNT, CDR2 YYREEE (reference sequence). The CDR3 coding sequence is TGTGCCAGCAGCTTGGACAGGGGGAAGGAATCCTTC. Its translation: CASSLDRGKESF.

With regard to this clone: A much larger clone differs from this one at a single base, so this may be a read error. The sample has other DNA sequences that encode this CDR3 too. V is TRBV7-9 and J is TRBJ2-3; D unresolved. This CDR3 region has 12 residues. V was shortened by 1 base and J by 4 bases, with 3 bases between the two germline ends. The germline V gene encodes CDR1 SEHNR and CDR2 FQNEAQ (reference sequence). The CDR3 here is CASSLGPDTQYF. The CDR3 coding sequence is TGTGCCAGCAGCTTAGGGCCAGATACGCAGTATTTT.

This clone was observed once. The DNA for the CDR3 is TGTGCCAGCAGTTTTGGGGTAGCCAAAAACATTCAGTACTTC. It is translated as CASSFGVAKNIQYF. V is TRBV27 and J is TRBJ2-4; D is ambiguous. CDR1 MNHEY and CDR2 SMNVEV come from the germline V gene (reference sequence). The CDR3 consists of 14 residues. With 3 bases removed from V and 0 bases from J, the gap between germline ends came to 6 bases.

The chain joins TRBV2 to TRBJ2-2, with D possibly matching TRBD1 (6 bases). Trimming pared 6 bases from V and 2 bases from J, leaving 13 bases between. The CDR3 covers 15 residues. CDR1 is SNHLY, CDR2 FYNNEI, per germline. CDR3 in amino acids: CASREDRSNTGELFF. CDR3 bases: TGTGCCAGCAGGGAGGACAGAAGTAACACCGGGGAGCTGTTTTTT.

The J gene is TRBJ2-1, the V gene TRBV28, with unresolved D. This CDR3 region has 12 residues. In germline, CDR1 is MDHEN, CDR2 SYDVKM. The ends were cut back, 7 bases at V and 5 bases at J, with 9 bases in the middle. CDR3 DNA sequence: TGTGCCAGCACCACGAGCCACAATGAGCAGTTCTTC. Protein sequence: CASTTSHNEQFF.

The V call is TRBV6-5, the J call TRBJ2-7; no definite D call. This CDR3 has 11 amino acids. CDR1 is MNHEY, CDR2 SVGAGI, per germline. V was shortened by 7 bases and J by 5 bases, with 9 bases between the two germline ends. As DNA, the CDR3 is TGTGCCAGCACCGACTTGAACGAGCAGTACTTC. Translation gives CASTDLNEQYF.

The chain joins TRBV2 to TRBJ2-7; 7 positions agree with TRBD2. The CDR3 sequence is 15 residues long. Germline loops: CDR1 SNHLY, CDR2 FYNNEI. The V and J ends lost 3 bases and 2 bases, in that order; junction bases with no gene match: 7. In DNA form, the CDR3 reads TGTGCCAGCAGTGAGTGGCAGGGAGGGGCCTACGAGCAGTACTTC. It is translated as CASSEWQGGAYEQYF.

The chain links TRBV7-9 to TRBJ2-2, with TRBD1 matching over 11 bases. Germline assignment: CDR1 SEHNR and CDR2 FQNEAQ (reference sequence). The CDR3 extends over 17 amino acids. The junction had 10 bases not matched to a gene; V was cut back by 6 bases and J by 4 bases. The CDR3 bases are TGTGCCAGCAGACAAAAGACAGGGACAGGGGGCACCGGGGAGCTGTTTTTT. Translating it yields CASRQKTGTGGTGELFF.

The chain couples TRBV7-6 to TRBJ2-7; 10 nucleotides agree with TRBD2. This CDR3 is 14 amino acids long. Trimming took 6 bases from V and 2 from J; bases not matched to a gene: 4. CDR1 and CDR2 from the germline V gene are SGHVS and FNYEAQ. This chain's CDR3 is CASRQLAGPYEQYF. CDR3 DNA sequence: TGTGCCAGCAGACAACTAGCGGGGCCCTACGAGCAGTACTTC.

The chain links TRBV4-1 to TRBJ1-1, with D uncertain. The germline gives CDR1 MGHRA, CDR2 YSYEKL. V shed 0 bases and J shed 0 bases, with 8 bases lying between them. CDR3 size: 15 residues. Written as DNA, the CDR3 is TGCGCCAGCAGCCAAGAAAAGAGCATGAACACTGAAGCTTTCTTT. This sequence encodes CASSQEKSMNTEAFF.

The chain is built from TRBV9 and TRBJ2-1; 7 nucleotides match TRBD2. Germline CDR1 and CDR2: SGDLS and YYNGEE. The V and J ends lost 4 bases and 7 bases, in that order; junction bases with no gene match: 8. The CDR3 consists of 14 residues. For the CDR3, the DNA is TGTGCCAGCAGCCCTCCCGGCGGGGGAAATGAGCAGTTCTTC. Residues: CASSPPGGGNEQFF.

The chain's CDR3 is CASSLGESSYNEQFF. CDR3 bases: TGTGCCAGCAGCTTGGGCGAAAGCTCCTACAATGAGCAGTTCTTC. This chain joins TRBV7-6 and TRBJ2-1; D remains ambiguous. The CDR3 is 15 amino acids. Germline CDR1 and CDR2: SGHVS and FNYEAQ. Deletions cut 3 bases from V and 0 bases from J, with 9 bases between.

The V and J genes are TRBV7-2 and TRBJ2-7, with D possibly being TRBD2 (6 bases). Germline V gene sequence: CDR1 SGHTA, CDR2 FQGNSA. This CDR3 has 15 amino acids. V lost 4 bases and J lost 7, with 20 bases in between. The CDR3 region is CASSSRSHSREEQYF. The CDR3 DNA reads TGTGCCAGCAGCTCCAGAAGCCATAGCCGGGAGGAGCAGTACTTC.

CDR3 sequence reads: CASSKTSGRAPEQYF. CDR3 in DNA: TGTGCCAGCAGCAAAACTAGCGGGAGGGCCCCCGAGCAGTACTTC. V gene TRBV7-2 combines with J gene TRBJ2-7; 13 bases align to TRBD2. The CDR3 runs to 15 residues. V dropped 5 bases and J dropped 6; count of bases not matched to a gene: 7. Per the germline V gene, CDR1 is SGHTA and CDR2 is FQGNSA.

This chain links TRBV4-3 with TRBJ2-7; 8 nucleotides match TRBD1. V trimming: 3 bases; J trimming: 5 bases; junction bases outside the gene matches: 9. Germline lookup yields CDR1 LGHNA and CDR2 YSLEER. The CDR3 covers 15 residues. The CDR3 loop reads CASSQMTGAPDEQYF. The CDR3 coding sequence is TGCGCCAGCAGCCAGATGACAGGGGCGCCAGACGAGCAGTACTTC.

The V call is TRBV9, the J call TRBJ2-5; maybe TRBD2 (7 bases). V shed 1 base and J shed 9 bases, with 19 bases lying between them. CDR1 is SGDLS and CDR2 is YYNGEE in the germline V gene. The CDR3 spans 15 residues. CDR3 loop: CASSVSTGRALPQYF. The CDR3 DNA follows: TGTGCCAGCAGCGTATCCACAGGGAGGGCCCTCCCCCAGTACTTC. Supplemented by reference TRBV9 and TRBJ2-5, the full variable domain reads DSGVTQTPKHLITATGQRVTLRCSPRSGDLSVYWYQQSLDQGLQFLIQYYNGEERAKGNILERFSAQQFPDLHSELNLSSLELGDSALYFCASSVSTGRALPQYFGPGTRLLVL.

As to this clone: Other DNA sequences in the same sample also yield this CDR3. This chain joins TRBV27 and TRBJ2-2; D not resolved. Per germline, CDR1 MNHEY and CDR2 SMNVEV (reference sequence). The length of the CDR3 is 12 residues. Trimming left V 5 bases short and J 2 bases short, with 3 bases between. The CDR3 loop is CASSLNTGELFF. The CDR3 DNA reads TGTGCCAGCAGTCTAAACACCGGGGAGCTGTTTTTT.

This clone was picked up one time. The V gene is TRBV27, the J gene TRBJ2-1; 9 nucleotides align to TRBD2. CDR3 length equals 18 residues. Germline V gene lookup returns CDR1 MNHEY and CDR2 SMNVEV (reference sequence). J gave up 1 base and V 6 bases, and 13 bases lay outside the gene matches. CDR3 protein: CASSHPSGIVSSYNEQFF. CDR3 nucleotide sequence: TGTGCCAGCAGCCATCCTAGCGGGATCGTAAGTTCCTACAATGAGCAGTTCTTC.

The CDR3 sequence is CATSREGTPTYEQYF. CDR3 nucleotide sequence: TGTGCCACCAGCAGAGAGGGGACCCCGACCTACGAGCAGTACTTC. The chain carries TRBV15 and TRBJ2-7; tentatively, D is TRBD1 or TRBD2 (5 bases each). Trimming cost V 0 bases and J 2 bases, with 11 bases left between them. The V gene's germline CDR1 is LNHNV and CDR2 YYDKDF (reference sequence). This CDR3 has 15 residues.